These 6 T cell receptor beta chains came from one sample sequenced in a study of CD8 T cells in ankylosing spondylitis. What these receptors recognize is not known. Via MiXCR, TCRdb re-called the 5' RACE reads, giving one row per CDR3 protein. The sample consists of some 450,000 distinct CDR3 sequences, roughly a sixth of them appearing once. Study conclusions and caveats: A motif of fewer than ten highly homologous TCR beta variants was seen as apparently characteristic of ankylosing spondylitis blood.

Sequenced input: blood, either unsorted or a sorted T cell fraction (not recorded which). The receptors come from a male donor with ankylosing spondylitis.

This clonotype was recorded a few times. This chain uses TRBV12-3 or TRBV12-4 with TRBJ2-7; TRBD2 aligns across 9 bases. CDR3 size: 15 residues. V was pared by 3 bases and J by 0 bases, with 3 bases of the junction left unmatched. The CDR3 DNA reads TGTGCCAGCAGTTTTTTTAGCGGGAGCTCCTACGAGCAGTACTTC. This gives the protein CASSFFSGSSYEQYF.

The J gene is TRBJ1-2, the V gene TRBV2; D is uncertain. V dropped 4 bases and J dropped 4 bases, with 10 bases sitting between them. CDR1 SNHLY and CDR2 FYNNEI come from the germline V gene. The CDR3 consists of 13 residues. CDR3 DNA: TGTGCCAGCAGTGGCCGTCCGGGCTATGGCTACACCTTC. Its translation is CASSGRPGYGYTF.

The rearrangement links TRBV5-1 to TRBJ1-5; D is unclear. Trimming took off 0 bases at V and 0 bases at J, with 10 bases between the two ends. CDR1 is SGHRS and CDR2 is YFSETQ in the germline V gene. The CDR3 length is 16 residues. CDR3 bases: TGCGCCAGCAGCTTGGTTCCAGGTGATAGCAATCAGCCCCAGCATTTT. Protein: CASSLVPGDSNQPQHF.

V is TRBV2 and J is TRBJ1-6; TRBD1 matches 7 bases. This CDR3 spans 15 amino acids. V shed 5 bases, J shed 6 bases, and the junction held 7 bases outside the gene matches. Germline V gives CDR1 SNHLY, CDR2 FYNNEI. CDR3 sequence: CASSPPGQTNSPLHF. As DNA, the CDR3 is TGTGCCAGCAGTCCGCCGGGACAGACTAATTCACCCCTCCACTTT.

This rearrangement joins TRBV29-1 to TRBJ2-4, with a tentative D call TRBD1 (6 bases). V was shortened by 7 bases and J by 0 bases, with 10 bases between the two germline ends. The CDR3 length is 13 residues. Germline lookup yields CDR1 SQVTM and CDR2 ANQGSEA. The CDR3 protein is CSAGTIAKNIQYF. The CDR3 nucleotides are TGCAGCGCTGGGACAATAGCCAAAAACATTCAGTACTTC. The variable domain in full, with the rest retrieved from reference TRBV29-1 and TRBJ2-4, is SAVISQKPSRDICQRGTSLTIQCQVDSQVTMMFWYRQQPGQSLTLIATANQGSEATYESGFVIDKFPISRPNLTFSTLTVSNMSPEDSSIYLCSAGTIAKNIQYFGAGTRLSVL.

This clonotype appeared a few times. In nucleotides, the CDR3 is TGTGCCATCAGTGAGGGCAGGTTAGGCGAGCAGTACTTC. It is translated as CAISEGRLGEQYF. The chain couples TRBV10-3 to TRBJ2-7, with D unclear. The CDR3 totals 13 residues. The germline gives CDR1 ENHRY, CDR2 SYGVKD. The V end lost 2 bases, the J end lost 6 bases, and 11 bases lay between the germline ends.